These T cell receptor beta chains were read from a single sample in a study of cytomegalovirus exposure and HLA in healthy donors. The repertoire was sequenced with immunoSEQ multiplex PCR; TCRdb's copy has only in-frame clones and lacks some. This repertoire includes tens of thousands of clones. The specimen sequenced was PBMCs. Receptors were obtained from a man aged 50-60 years in good health and CMV-seropositive. The CDR3 runs from the conserved cysteine through the conserved F or W. The order of the fields is D gene, V gene, J gene, CDR3 protein, CDR3 DNA. A D gene is named only where the DNA matches it firmly.

>TRBD1|TRBV19|TRBJ1-2
CASSTEIGTVGYGYTF
TGTGCCAGTAGTACCGAAATCGGGACAGTGGGCTATGGCTACACCTTC
>NA|TRBV4-3|TRBJ1-5
CASSQVSGASNQPQHF
TGCGCCAGCAGCCAAGTGTCAGGGGCCAGCAATCAGCCCCAGCATTTT
>TRBD2|TRBV9|TRBJ2-2
CASSVGLAGNTGELFF
TGTGCCAGCAGCGTAGGACTAGCGGGAAACACCGGGGAGCTGTTTTTT
>NA|TRBV9|TRBJ1-2
CASSVVEGGGVGYTF
TGTGCCAGCAGCGTAGTCGAGGGCGGTGGGGTTGGCTACACCTTC
>NA|TRBV5-1|TRBJ2-5
CASRGGESETQYF
TGCGCCAGCAGAGGAGGGGAATCGGAGACCCAGTACTTC
>TRBD1|TRBV6-4|TRBJ1-2
CASSEGQGFGYTF
TGTGCCAGCAGTGAAGGACAGGGGTTTGGCTACACCTTC
>NA|TRBV19|TRBJ1-2
CASTPGEANYGYTF
TGTGCCAGTACTCCAGGGGAAGCTAACTATGGCTACACCTTC
>NA|TRBV16|TRBJ1-1
CASSPQGRNEAFF
TGTGCCAGCAGCCCACAGGGCCGGAATGAAGCTTTCTTT
>NA|TRBV7-8|TRBJ1-5
CASSPYPTPFADQPQHF
TGTGCCAGCAGCCCGTATCCGACACCCTTCGCCGATCAGCCCCAGCATTTT
>NA|TRBV7-6|TRBJ1-5
CASSSQGSQPQHF
TGTGCCAGCAGCTCCCAGGGGAGTCAGCCCCAGCATTTT
>NA|TRBV12-5|TRBJ1-2
CASGWPLGEGGYTF
TGTGCTAGTGGTTGGCCCCTGGGGGAGGGTGGCTACACCTTC
>NA|TRBV6-5|TRBJ1-5
CASRKTARNQPQHF
TGTGCCAGCAGGAAGACAGCCCGCAATCAGCCCCAGCATTTT
>TRBD1|TRBV9|TRBJ1-3
CASSRQGALAGNTIYF
TGTGCCAGCAGCCGACAGGGGGCACTTGCGGGAAACACCATATATTTT
>TRBD2|TRBV15|TRBJ2-3
CATSRTRTSGTTDTQYF
TGTGCCACCAGCAGAACCCGGACTAGCGGGACCACAGATACGCAGTATTTT
>NA|TRBV6-6|TRBJ2-7
CASSPSYEQYF
TGTGCCAGCAGCCCTTCCTACGAGCAGTACTTC
>TRBD1|TRBV6-5|TRBJ1-5
CASRPTGGGQPQHF
TGTGCCAGCAGACCTACAGGGGGCGGTCAGCCCCAGCATTTT
>NA|TRBV7-6|TRBJ2-2
CASSSQGRRTGELFF
TGTGCCAGCAGTTCACAGGGAAGGAGGACCGGGGAGCTGTTTTTT
>TRBD1|TRBV9|TRBJ1-2
CASSAYGTGDGYTF
TGTGCCAGCAGTGCATATGGGACAGGGGATGGCTACACCTTC
>NA|TRBV4-3|TRBJ2-5
CASSQDGPFDAGETQYF
TGCGCCAGCAGCCAAGATGGTCCCTTCGACGCGGGAGAGACCCAGTACTTC
>TRBD2|TRBV6-1|TRBJ2-7
CASSESGSSYEQYF
TGTGCCAGCAGTGAAAGCGGGAGCTCCTACGAGCAGTACTTC
>NA|TRBV9|TRBJ1-1
CASSVLRDTEAFF
TGTGCCAGCAGCGTCCTCCGGGACACAGAAGCTTTCTTT
>NA|TRBV28|TRBJ1-2
CASGNGGYGYTF
TGTGCCAGCGGAAACGGGGGCTATGGCTACACCTTC
>NA|TRBV19|TRBJ2-1
CASSLSSVHEQFF
TGTGCCAGTAGTTTGTCTAGCGTCCATGAGCAGTTCTTC
>TRBD2|TRBV4-3|TRBJ2-7
CASSSGLGFEQYF
TGCGCCAGCAGCTCAGGACTAGGTTTCGAGCAGTACTTC
>NA|TRBV7-8|TRBJ1-1
CASSFTGLNTEAFF
TGTGCCAGCAGTTTTACAGGGCTAAACACTGAAGCTTTCTTT
>TRBD1|TRBV11-3|TRBJ1-1
CASSPRQGGINTEAFF
TGTGCCAGCAGCCCTCGACAGGGGGGTATCAACACTGAAGCTTTCTTT
>TRBD1|TRBV2|TRBJ2-7
CASSGGTGNYEQYF
TGTGCCAGCAGTGGCGGGACAGGCAACTACGAGCAGTACTTC
>NA|TRBV4-3|TRBJ1-2
CASSQSSGSNYGYTF
TGCGCCAGCAGCCAATCCAGCGGTTCAAACTATGGCTACACCTTC
>NA|TRBV29-1|TRBJ2-3
CSAAKATADTQYF
TGCAGCGCGGCTAAGGCGACTGCAGATACGCAGTATTTT
>NA|TRBV7-9|TRBJ1-1
CASRTWTDEAFF
TGTGCCAGCAGAACCTGGACAGATGAAGCTTTCTTT
>NA|TRBV7-8|TRBJ2-5
CASSIFGFQETQYF
TGTGCCAGCAGCATCTTCGGGTTTCAAGAGACCCAGTACTTC
>NA|TRBV6-5|TRBJ1-5
CASSYDGGDQPQHF
TGTGCCAGCAGTTACGACGGCGGAGATCAGCCCCAGCATTTT
>TRBD2|TRBV9|TRBJ2-1
CASSVGLAGVDEQFF
TGTGCCAGCAGCGTTGGACTAGCGGGAGTTGATGAGCAGTTCTTC
>TRBD1|TRBV7-2|TRBJ2-7
CASSVGQGVHEQYF
TGTGCCAGCAGCGTCGGACAGGGTGTCCACGAGCAGTACTTC
>TRBD1|TRBV18|TRBJ2-1
CASSPETGGSSYNEQFF
TGTGCCAGCTCACCGGAGACAGGGGGAAGCTCCTACAATGAGCAGTTCTTC
>TRBD1|TRBV28|TRBJ1-2
CASGTGASNYGYTF
TGTGCCAGCGGGACAGGAGCTTCAAACTATGGCTACACCTTC
>TRBD2|TRBV7-9|TRBJ2-7
CASSLSGASSYEQYF
TGTGCCAGCAGCCTTAGCGGGGCAAGCTCCTACGAGCAGTACTTC
>NA|TRBV6-5|TRBJ2-2
CASSYQSGLNTGELFF
TGTGCCAGCAGTTACCAGAGCGGGTTGAACACCGGGGAGCTGTTTTTT
>NA|TRBV19|TRBJ2-5
CASRSGVGTQYF
TGTGCCAGTAGATCAGGGGTAGGGACCCAGTACTTC
>TRBD2|TRBV10-1|TRBJ2-1
CASNRAGGLPSYNEQFF
TGCGCCAGCAATAGGGCGGGAGGGCTACCCTCCTACAATGAGCAGTTCTTC
>TRBD2|TRBV9|TRBJ2-7
CASSVSGGLDEQYF
TGTGCCAGCAGCGTAAGCGGGGGCCTCGACGAGCAGTACTTC
>NA|TRBV9|TRBJ2-3
CASSPRLYGTDTQYF
TGTGCCAGCAGCCCCCGACTGTATGGGACAGATACGCAGTATTTT
>TRBD1|TRBV19|TRBJ2-1
CASSIWTGDNEQFF
TGTGCCAGTAGTATTTGGACAGGGGACAATGAGCAGTTCTTC
>NA|TRBV21-1|TRBJ1-1
CATLTTTGPGVTEAFF
TGTGCCACCCTTACCACAACAGGGCCAGGGGTCACTGAAGCTTTCTTT
>NA|TRBV19|TRBJ1-1
CASSIVRETEAFF
TGTGCCAGTAGTATAGTACGAGAAACTGAAGCTTTCTTT